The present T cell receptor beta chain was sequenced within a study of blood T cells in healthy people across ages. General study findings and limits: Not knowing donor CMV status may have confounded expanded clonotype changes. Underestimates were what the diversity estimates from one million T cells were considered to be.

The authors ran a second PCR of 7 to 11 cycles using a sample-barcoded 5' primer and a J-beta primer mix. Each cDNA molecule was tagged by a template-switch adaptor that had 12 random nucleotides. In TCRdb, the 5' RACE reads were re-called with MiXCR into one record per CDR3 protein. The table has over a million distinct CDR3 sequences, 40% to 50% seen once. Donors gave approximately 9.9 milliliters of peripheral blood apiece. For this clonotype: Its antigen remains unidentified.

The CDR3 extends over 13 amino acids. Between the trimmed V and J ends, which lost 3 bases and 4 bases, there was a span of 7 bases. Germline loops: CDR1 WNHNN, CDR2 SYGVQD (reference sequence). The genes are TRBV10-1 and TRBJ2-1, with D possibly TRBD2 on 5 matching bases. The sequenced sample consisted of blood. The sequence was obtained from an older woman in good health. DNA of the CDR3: TGCGCCAGCAGTGAAAAGCGGTACAATGAGCAGTTCTTC. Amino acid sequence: CASSEKRYNEQFF.